The next 23 T cell receptor beta chains were all read from a single sample in a study of blood T cell repertoires in COVID-19. Only in-frame clones appear in the TCRdb table, and some are missing; sequencing was by immunoSEQ multiplex PCR. The profile shows some 97,000 clones, around 81% of them singletons. The material sequenced was peripheral blood. Receptors were obtained from a middle-aged man with active or convalescent COVID-19.

Concerning this clone: Other DNA sequences in this specimen translate into the identical CDR3. V gene TRBV28 combines with J gene TRBJ2-7; D gene ambiguous. The V end lost 2 bases, the J end lost 4 bases, and 6 bases lay between the germline ends. Per the germline V gene, CDR1 is MDHEN and CDR2 is SYDVKM. CDR3 length: 12 residues. CDR3 sequence reads: CASSLGRYEQYF. CDR3 nucleotides: TGTGCCAGCAGTTTAGGGCGTTACGAGCAGTACTTC.

The chain is built from TRBV27 and TRBJ1-1; D ambiguous. In germline, CDR1 is MNHEY, CDR2 SMNVEV (reference sequence). Trimming cost V 3 bases and J 1 base, with 9 bases left between them. CDR3 length: 14 amino acids. The CDR3 sequence: CASSFGFSNTEAFF. CDR3 sequence (DNA): TGTGCCAGCAGTTTCGGGTTTTCGAACACTGAAGCTTTCTTT.

This clone was observed a few times. The chain joins TRBV7-9 to TRBJ2-7; D might be TRBD2 (6 bases). Germline lookup yields CDR1 SEHNR and CDR2 FQNEAQ (reference sequence). Trimming pared 3 bases from V and 3 bases from J, leaving 12 bases between. The CDR3 extends over 14 amino acids. The CDR3 sequence is CASSFGSGSYEQYF. The CDR3, as DNA: TGTGCCAGCAGCTTCGGGAGTGGGAGCTACGAGCAGTACTTC.

CDR3 bases: TGTGCCAGCGGACACATGAACACTGAAGCTTTCTTT. Its protein product is CASGHMNTEAFF. The chain combines TRBV6-5 with TRBJ1-1; possible D gene TRBD1, 5 bases. V gave up 8 bases and J gave up 0 bases, with 7 bases separating them. CDR3 size: 12 residues. CDR1 and CDR2 (germline): MNHEY, SVGAGI.

This clone has more than one count but fewer than ten. V gene TRBV4-1 combines with J gene TRBJ2-4, with TRBD1 identical over 7 bases. Germline CDR1 reads MGHRA; CDR2 reads YSYEKL. The CDR3 consists of 16 residues. The ends lost 4 bases at V and 3 bases at J; junction bases unmatched: 9. CDR3 region: CASSRRDSFDKNIQYF. The CDR3 DNA is TGCGCCAGCAGCCGCCGGGACAGTTTTGACAAAAACATTCAGTACTTC.

This chain joins TRBV6-2 or TRBV6-3 and TRBJ2-3, with TRBD2 matching over 12 bases. The CDR3 has 15 amino acids. Trimming at V came to 4 bases and at J to 5 bases, leaving 4 bases not matched to a gene. CDR1 is MNHEY, CDR2 SVGEGT, per germline. CDR3 region: CASSSLLAGGDTQYF. Written as DNA, the CDR3 is TGTGCCAGCAGTTCCCTACTAGCGGGAGGAGATACGCAGTATTTT.

V is TRBV11-3 and J is TRBJ2-1, with 10 bases aligning to TRBD1. CDR3 length equals 18 residues. Germline V gene data show CDR1 as SGHNT and CDR2 as YENEEA. V was clipped by 6 bases and J by 6 bases; unmatched bases: 17. The CDR3 loop is CASSLGPVGTGDRNEQFF. The CDR3 DNA follows: TGTGCCAGCAGTCTAGGACCGGTGGGGACAGGGGACCGCAATGAGCAGTTCTTC.

This clone was seen only a few times. This chain uses TRBV30 with TRBJ2-2; 7 nucleotides align to TRBD1. The CDR3 runs to 14 residues. With V trimmed by 6 bases and J by 4 bases, 8 bases remained unmatched. Germline values: CDR1 GTSNPN, CDR2 SVGIG (reference sequence). This CDR3 is CACDVQGSTGELFF. The CDR3 DNA reads as TGTGCCTGCGATGTACAGGGGAGCACCGGGGAGCTGTTTTTT.

This sequence joins TRBV11-2 and TRBJ1-3; D unclear. The germline gives CDR1 SGHAT, CDR2 FQNNGV. Trimming took off 5 bases at V and 8 bases at J, with 7 bases between the two ends. There are 11 residues in the CDR3. The CDR3 is CASSPGDTIYF. CDR3 DNA: TGTGCCAGCAGCCCCGGGGACACCATATATTTT.

J is TRBJ1-3 and V is TRBV9; unclear D gene. Trimming took off 7 bases at V and 0 bases at J, with 11 bases between the two ends. Germline CDR1 is SGDLS and CDR2 is YYNGEE. This CDR3 region has 14 residues. CDR3 nucleotide sequence: TGTGCCAGCGCCCCAAACTTCTCTGGAAACACCATATATTTT. Translation: CASAPNFSGNTIYF.

The chain carries TRBV5-1 and TRBJ2-7; 14 bases align to TRBD2. The CDR3 runs to 19 residues. CDR1 and CDR2 from the germline V gene are SGHRS and YFSETQ. The junction had 11 bases not matched to a gene; V was cut back by 2 bases and J by 1 base. CDR3 protein: CASSLQGLAGVGTSYEQYF. For the CDR3, the DNA is TGCGCCAGCAGCTTACAGGGACTAGCGGGAGTAGGTACTTCCTACGAGCAGTACTTC.

The CDR3 loop is CASSPETGYGYTF. DNA of the CDR3: TGTGCCAGCTCACCCGAGACAGGGTATGGCTACACCTTC. This chain links TRBV18 with TRBJ1-2, with 7 bases that match TRBD1. This CDR3 contains 13 residues. V lost 3 bases to trimming and J lost 5 bases; unmatched junction nucleotides: 3. Germline CDR1 is KGHSH and CDR2 is LQKENI.

A single count supports this clone. The J gene is TRBJ1-6, the V gene TRBV5-6, with D possibly matching TRBD1 (6 bases). V was pared by 1 base and J by 10 bases, with 15 bases between. The germline V gene encodes CDR1 SGHDT and CDR2 YYEEEE. CDR3 length: 15 amino acids. The CDR3 loop reads CASSLMSGVGSPLHF. The CDR3, as DNA: TGTGCCAGCAGCTTGATGTCAGGGGTCGGGTCACCCCTCCACTTT. Variable domain in full (rest from reference TRBV5-6 and TRBJ1-6): DAGVTQSPTHLIKTRGQQVTLRCSPKSGHDTVSWYQQALGQGPQFIFQYYEEEERQRGNFPDRFSGHQFPNYSSELNVNALLLGDSALYLCASSLMSGVGSPLHFGNGTRLTVT.

V is TRBV7-9 and J is TRBJ1-1, with 8 bases identical to TRBD1. V lost 7 bases to trimming and J lost 5 bases; unmatched junction nucleotides: 9. In germline, CDR1 is SEHNR, CDR2 FQNEAQ (reference sequence). CDR3 length: 14 residues. This chain's CDR3 is CASNPDRARTEAFF. As DNA, the CDR3 is TGTGCCAGCAACCCGGACAGGGCTCGGACTGAAGCTTTCTTT.

The V gene is TRBV18, the J gene TRBJ2-1; 7 bases agree with TRBD2. The trim removed 3 bases at V and 1 base at J, leaving 9 bases unmatched. The CDR3 totals 17 residues. Germline-derived CDR1 and CDR2 are KGHSH and LQKENI. Written as DNA, the CDR3 is TGTGCCAGCTCACCGGCAGGCGGGAGAGGGTCCTACAATGAGCAGTTCTTC. Translation gives CASSPAGGRGSYNEQFF.

This clone was detected a few times. The chain is built from TRBV19 and TRBJ1-3; D is ambiguous. This CDR3 region has 12 residues. Germline V gives CDR1 LNHDA, CDR2 SQIVND (reference sequence). V was pared by 5 bases and J by 2 bases, with 4 bases between. The CDR3 DNA sequence: TGTGCCAGTAGTTGGCCTGGAAACACCATATATTTT. It yields the protein CASSWPGNTIYF.

The chain combines TRBV5-5 with TRBJ2-4; 7 positions match TRBD1. Germline V gives CDR1 SGHKS, CDR2 YYEKEE (reference sequence). The CDR3 spans 14 residues. V lost 0 bases, J lost 4 bases, and 1 base stayed unmatched. In DNA form, the CDR3 reads TGTGCCAGCAGCTTGGTACAGGGGAAAAACATTCAGTACTTC. Translated: CASSLVQGKNIQYF.

The V gene is TRBV5-5, the J gene TRBJ2-2, with 7 bases identical to TRBD2. V trimming: 1 base; J trimming: 2 bases; junction bases outside the gene matches: 2. The length of the CDR3 is 15 residues. Looked up from germline, CDR1 is SGHKS and CDR2 is YYEKEE (reference sequence). CDR3 loop: CASSLSGVNTGELFF. The CDR3 DNA follows: TGTGCCAGCAGCTTGAGCGGGGTTAACACCGGGGAGCTGTTTTTT.

This chain uses TRBV24-1 with TRBJ2-1; 9 bases line up with TRBD1. Losses at the gene ends were 2 bases for V and 3 bases for J; bases not matched to a gene: 4. In germline, CDR1 is KGHDR, CDR2 SFDVKD. The CDR3 length is 16 residues. CDR3 protein: CATSDSTGGFYNEQFF. CDR3 sequence (DNA): TGTGCCACCAGTGATTCTACAGGGGGCTTCTACAATGAGCAGTTCTTC.

The V gene is TRBV19, the J gene TRBJ2-7; D may be TRBD1 (6 bases). V dropped 0 bases and J dropped 2 bases, with 11 bases sitting between them. The CDR3 has 15 residues. CDR1 and CDR2 (germline): LNHDA, SQIVND (reference sequence). CDR3 DNA sequence: TGTGCCAGTAGTATAGAAGGGGGAAGTACCTACGAGCAGTACTTC. Translating gives CASSIEGGSTYEQYF.

The chain uses TRBV19 and TRBJ1-5; 9 bases fit TRBD1. V was clipped by 6 bases and J by 3 bases; unmatched bases: 9. Germline lookup yields CDR1 LNHDA and CDR2 SQIVND (reference sequence). There are 16 residues in the CDR3. CDR3 in amino acids: CASRPGQGNFNQPQHF. The CDR3 DNA reads as TGTGCCAGTAGACCGGGACAGGGAAACTTCAATCAGCCCCAGCATTTT.

The rearrangement links TRBV18 to TRBJ1-5, with D possibly being TRBD1 (5 bases). The V gene lost 5 bases and the J gene lost 1 base, with 12 bases spanning the gap. The germline V gene encodes CDR1 KGHSH and CDR2 LQKENI. This CDR3 is 15 amino acids long. CDR3 sequence (DNA): TGTGCCAGCTCATTCACAGGTCCCAGCAATCAGCCCCAGCATTTT. Amino acids: CASSFTGPSNQPQHF.

The genes are TRBV29-1 and TRBJ1-1, with D possibly TRBD1 on 6 matching bases. CDR1 SQVTM and CDR2 ANQGSEA come from the germline V gene. V was cut by 5 bases and J by 2 bases, with 12 bases left in between. The CDR3 has 13 residues. CDR3 bases: TGCAGCGTTTCAGGGGTCTCCAACACTGAAGCTTTCTTT. Protein sequence: CSVSGVSNTEAFF.